This T cell receptor beta chain was sequenced for a study of blood T cells in healthy people across ages. General observations from the study: What prevented conclusive comparison of naive and antigen-experienced cells was that PBMCs were unsorted.

Concerning this clonotype itself: Its cognate antigen is unknown.

It was with a sample-barcoded 5' primer and a J-beta primer mix that a second PCR of about 6 to 12 cycles was run. TCRdb reprocessed the 5' RACE reads with MiXCR, giving one entry per CDR3 protein. Of around 2 million distinct CDR3 sequences listed, about 39% were seen once; the top ten hold under 25%. Germline CDR1 is MNHEY and CDR2 is SVGEGT. The CDR3 consists of 16 residues. Total RNA extracted from each sample amounted to at least 5.5 micrograms. The receptor was isolated from a human donor in good health. Specimen: blood. The genes are TRBV6-2 or TRBV6-3 and TRBJ2-5; 12 positions agree with TRBD2. The end of the DNA fits TRBJ2-7 better, so the J call may be wrong. Here the CDR3 reads CASSLTSGGIPGEQYF. CDR3 nucleotide sequence: TGTGCCAGCAGCTTGACTAGCGGGGGCATCCCCGGCGAGCAGTACTTC.